Reported below is one T cell receptor (beta chain). Losses at the gene ends were 5 bases for V and 4 bases for J; bases not matched to a gene: 4. This CDR3 has 13 residues. Germline-derived CDR1 and CDR2 are SGHAT and FQNNGV. The data were obtained in a study of blood T cell repertoires in COVID-19. Study-wide context: COVID-19 samples, acute and convalescent, were from the United States, Italy and Spain.

Authors' data handling: How many nucleated cells were present was estimated from reference gene primer amplification. TCRdb keeps only in-frame clones here, not all; method: immunoSEQ multiplex PCR. The DNA gave D and trimming, while V, J and clone size come from that table. The sample carries roughly 11,000 clones, 85% recorded once. The rearrangement joins TRBV11-2 to TRBJ2-7; 8 bases agree with TRBD1. The origin of this receptor is a human donor in a cohort sampled during active COVID-19. The sequenced material came from peripheral blood. CDR3 loop: CASSRDRGYEQYF. The DNA for the CDR3 is TGTGCCAGCAGCCGCGACAGGGGTTACGAGCAGTACTTC. The whole variable domain, remainder taken from reference TRBV11-2 and TRBJ2-7, is EAGVAQSPRYKIIEKRQSVAFWCNPISGHATLYWYQQILGQGPKLLIQFQNNGVVDDSQLPKDRFSAERLKGVDSTLKIQPAKLEDSAVYLCASSRDRGYEQYFGPGTRLTVT.